The T cell receptor (beta chain) under discussion was sequenced for a study of blood T cell repertoires in COVID-19. Study-level information: There were acute and convalescent COVID-19 samples, and they came from the United States, Italy and Spain. T cells, B-cell-depleted T cells, or PBMCs provided the cDNA or gDNA that served as material.

As processed by the authors: Counts of nucleated cells, estimated from reference gene primer amplification, were obtained. The repertoire was sequenced with immunoSEQ multiplex PCR; TCRdb's copy has only in-frame clones and lacks some. D and trimming were read from the DNA, whereas the V and J calls and clone size are those reported in that table. The table has 55,000 to 90,000 clones, approximately 90% seen once. CDR3 length equals 13 residues. Germline V CDR1 and CDR2: KGHSH, LQKENI. Trimming shortened V by 6 bases and J by 4 bases, and 12 bases separated the two germline ends. The sample was peripheral blood. The TCR comes from a man in his 70s with active COVID-19. J is TRBJ1-2 and V is TRBV18; no clear D. The CDR3 spells CASSPDPVYGYTF. CDR3 DNA sequence: TGTGCCAGCTCCCCCGATCCAGTCTATGGCTACACCTTC.